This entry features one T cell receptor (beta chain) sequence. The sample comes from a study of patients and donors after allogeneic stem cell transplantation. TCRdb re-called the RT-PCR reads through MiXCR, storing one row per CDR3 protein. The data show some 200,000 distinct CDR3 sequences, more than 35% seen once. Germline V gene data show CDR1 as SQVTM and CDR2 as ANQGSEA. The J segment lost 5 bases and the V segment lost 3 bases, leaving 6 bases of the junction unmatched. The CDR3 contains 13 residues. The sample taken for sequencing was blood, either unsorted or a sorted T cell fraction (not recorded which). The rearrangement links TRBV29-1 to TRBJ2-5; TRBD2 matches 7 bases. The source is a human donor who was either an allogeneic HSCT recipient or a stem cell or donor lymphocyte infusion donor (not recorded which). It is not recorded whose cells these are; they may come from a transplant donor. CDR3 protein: CSVEGGLGETQYF. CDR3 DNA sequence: TGCAGCGTTGAGGGAGGGCTCGGTGAGACCCAGTACTTC.